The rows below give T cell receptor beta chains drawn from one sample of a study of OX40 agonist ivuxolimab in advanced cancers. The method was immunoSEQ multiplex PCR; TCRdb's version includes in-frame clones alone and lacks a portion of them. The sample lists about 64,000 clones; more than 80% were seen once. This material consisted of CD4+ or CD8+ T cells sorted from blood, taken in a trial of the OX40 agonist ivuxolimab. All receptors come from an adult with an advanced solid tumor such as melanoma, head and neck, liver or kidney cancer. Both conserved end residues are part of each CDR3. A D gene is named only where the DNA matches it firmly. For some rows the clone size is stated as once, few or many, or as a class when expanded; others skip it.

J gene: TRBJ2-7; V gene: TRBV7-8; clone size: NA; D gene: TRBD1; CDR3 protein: CASSPDDRGEGEQYF; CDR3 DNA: TGTGCCAGCAGCCCAGACGACAGGGGGGAAGGCGAGCAGTACTTC
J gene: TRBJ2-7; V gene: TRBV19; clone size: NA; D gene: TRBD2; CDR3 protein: CASSRTSGALYEQYF; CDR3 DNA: TGTGCCAGTAGTAGGACTAGCGGGGCCCTCTACGAGCAGTACTTC
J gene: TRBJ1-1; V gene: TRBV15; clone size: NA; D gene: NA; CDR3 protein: CATSREGWSTEAFF; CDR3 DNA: TGTGCCACCAGCAGAGAGGGGTGGTCCACTGAAGCTTTCTTT
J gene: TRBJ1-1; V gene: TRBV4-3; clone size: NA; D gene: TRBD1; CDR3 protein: CASTPRAQGAKTEAFF; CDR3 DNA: TGCGCCAGCACCCCAAGGGCCCAGGGGGCCAAAACTGAAGCTTTCTTT
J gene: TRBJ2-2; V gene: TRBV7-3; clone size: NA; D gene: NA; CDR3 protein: CASSLSVNTGELFF; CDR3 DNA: TGTGCCAGCAGCTTATCTGTGAACACCGGGGAGCTGTTTTTT
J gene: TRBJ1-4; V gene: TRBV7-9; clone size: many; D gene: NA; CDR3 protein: CASSLESGLKLFF; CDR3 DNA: TGTGCCAGCAGCTTAGAGAGTGGGTTAAAACTGTTTTTT
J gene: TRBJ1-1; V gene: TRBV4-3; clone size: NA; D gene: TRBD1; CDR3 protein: CASSQDRDREAFF; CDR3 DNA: TGCGCCAGCAGCCAAGATCGGGACAGAGAAGCTTTCTTT
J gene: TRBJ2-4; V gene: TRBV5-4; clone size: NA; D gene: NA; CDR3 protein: CASSRPGATKNIQYF; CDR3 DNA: TGTGCCAGCAGCCGCCCCGGGGCAACCAAAAACATTCAGTACTTC
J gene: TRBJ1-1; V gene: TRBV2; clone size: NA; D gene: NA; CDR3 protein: CASSQAPPGAEAFF; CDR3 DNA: TGTGCCAGCAGTCAGGCCCCTCCGGGGGCTGAAGCTTTCTTT
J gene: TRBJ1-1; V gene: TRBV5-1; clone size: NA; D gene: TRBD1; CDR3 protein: CASSLGGTGNTEAFF; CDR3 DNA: TGCGCCAGCAGCTTGGGCGGGACAGGAAACACTGAAGCTTTCTTT
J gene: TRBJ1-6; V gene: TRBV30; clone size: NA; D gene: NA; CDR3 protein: CAWRATGTSNSPLHF; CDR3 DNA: TGTGCCTGGAGGGCGACCGGGACGTCTAATTCACCCCTCCACTTT
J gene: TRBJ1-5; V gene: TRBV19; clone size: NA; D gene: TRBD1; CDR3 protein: CASSIGSTLWDRENQPQHF; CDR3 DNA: TGTGCCAGTAGTATAGGGTCCACGTTATGGGACAGGGAAAATCAGCCCCAGCATTTT
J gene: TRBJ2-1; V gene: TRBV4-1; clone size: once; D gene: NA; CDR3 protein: CASSQDRGAPYNEQFF; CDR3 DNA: TGCGCCAGCAGCCAAGATAGAGGGGCCCCCTACAATGAGCAGTTCTTC